Below, 11 T cell receptor beta chains from the same sample are listed, as sequenced in a study of T cell clonality in common variable immunodeficiency. Points from the study as a whole: Fewer deletions and N-nucleotide insertions were reportedly seen in common variable immunodeficiency TCR beta sequences.

Antigen specificity for these receptors is unknown. Data came from immunoSEQ multiplex PCR; TCRdb stores just in-frame clones and leaves some out. The table records 25,000 to 30,000 clones without singletons, the ten largest covering 29%. Sequencing used peripheral blood mononuclear cells. These TCRs come from a human donor with common variable immunodeficiency.

This clone showed up just a few times. Read sequence stops 3 residues before the CDR3 end, and the germline J gene provides the missing end. The sample carries other DNA sequences with the same CDR3. This sequence joins TRBV7-9 and TRBJ1-6; 7 bases align to TRBD1. The CDR3 spans 12 residues. Germline lookup yields CDR1 SEHNR and CDR2 FQNEAQ (reference sequence). The ends lost 6 bases at V and 12 bases at J; junction bases unmatched: 5. CDR3 region: CASREGGEPLHF. The sequenced part of the CDR3 DNA is TGTGCCAGCAGGGAAGGGGGCGAACCC. Combining the CDR3 with reference TRBV7-9 and TRBJ1-6 gives the whole variable domain DTGVSQNPRHKITKRGQNVTFRCDPISEHNRLYWYRQTLGQGPEFLTYFQNEAQLEKSRLLSDRFSAERPKGSFSTLEIQRTEQGDSAMYLCASREGGEPLHFGNGTRLTVT.

This clone was found many times. The CDR3 is cut off 3 residues early in the read; its end comes from the germline J gene. The chain employs TRBV11-2 and TRBJ2-7; no firm D call. The CDR3 has 14 residues. The ends were cut back, 1 base at V and 5 bases at J, with 12 bases in the middle. Germline V gene data show CDR1 as SGHAT and CDR2 as FQNNGV. The chain's CDR3 is CASSLAVKGNEQYF. Incomplete CDR3 DNA: TGTGCCAGCAGCTTAGCGGTAAAGGGCAACGAG.

To note about this clone: The read terminates 3 residues before the CDR3 end, so the remaining end is supplied by the germline J gene. This chain connects TRBV5-6 to TRBJ1-1; D is ambiguous. The V end was cut by 1 base, the J end by 4 bases, with 5 bases between. This CDR3 has 12 residues. Germline lookup yields CDR1 SGHDT and CDR2 YYEEEE. The CDR3 is CASSLLSTEAFF. The sequenced part of the CDR3 DNA is TGTGCCAGCAGCTTGCTCTCCACTGAA.

This clone turned up a few times. With the read ending 3 residues before the CDR3 end, the germline J gene is used to fill in that end. The V gene is TRBV6-2 or TRBV6-3, the J gene TRBJ1-5; a possible D gene is TRBD1 (5 bases). The CDR3 spans 14 residues. The V gene's germline CDR1 is MNHEY and CDR2 SVGEGT. The V and J ends lost 6 bases and 5 bases respectively, with 14 bases between them. The CDR3 region is CASSRGGSYQPQHF. The CDR3 bases that were read are TGTGCCAGCAGCCGCGGGGGTTCGTATCAGCCC.

This clone was picked up a small number of times. The read ends 3 residues before the CDR3 terminus; that terminus is restored from the germline J gene. The chain uses TRBV19 and TRBJ2-3, with a possible D match to TRBD1 (6 bases). CDR1 and CDR2 from the germline V gene are LNHDA and SQIVND (reference sequence). This CDR3 spans 14 amino acids. V dropped 7 bases and J dropped 3 bases, with 14 bases sitting between them. The sequenced part of the CDR3 DNA is TGTGCCAGTAACCCAGGGGCGAGGACAGATACG. It is translated as CASNPGARTDT. The full CDR3 protein is CASNPGARTDTQYF.

A few counts support this clone. The missing CDR3 end, 3 residues past where the read stops, is filled in from the germline J gene. The chain carries TRBV2 and TRBJ1-4; no firm D call. The V and J ends lost 4 bases and 0 bases respectively, with 9 bases between them. The germline V gene encodes CDR1 SNHLY and CDR2 FYNNEI. The CDR3 length is 15 residues. The part of the CDR3 DNA that was read is TGTGCCAGCAGTGTACGGTTTGCAACTAATGAAAAA. Translated: CASSVRFATNEK. The whole CDR3 protein reads CASSVRFATNEKLFF. The whole variable domain, remainder taken from reference TRBV2 and TRBJ1-4, is EPEVTQTPSHQVTQMGQEVILRCVPISNHLYFYWYRQILGQKVEFLVSFYNNEISEKSEIFDDQFSVERPDGSNFTLKIRSTKLEDSAMYFCASSVRFATNEKLFFGSGTQLSVL.

This clone was observed a few times. The read ends 3 residues before the CDR3 terminus; that terminus is restored from the germline J gene. The chain joins TRBV19 to TRBJ1-5, with D perhaps TRBD1 (6 bases). There are 14 residues in the CDR3. Germline CDR1 is LNHDA and CDR2 is SQIVND (reference sequence). V lost 3 bases, J lost 9 bases, and 15 bases lay in between. The covered CDR3 bases are TGTGCCAGTAGTATGGTACAGGGTGGTGGGCCC. As protein: CASSMVQGGGP. The full CDR3 sequence reads CASSMVQGGGPQHF.

CDR3: CASSYEGIEAFF. CDR3 DNA (partial): TGTGCCAGCAGTTACGAAGGTATTGAA. J is TRBJ1-1 and V is TRBV6-2 or TRBV6-3, with D uncertain. Sequencing ends 3 residues short of the CDR3 end; the germline J gene provides the rest. With 2 bases removed from V and 7 bases from J, the gap between germline ends came to 8 bases. In germline, CDR1 is MNHEY, CDR2 SVGEGT. This CDR3 region has 12 residues.

This clone was seen a handful of times. The read halts 3 residues ahead of the CDR3 end, with the missing end drawn from the germline J gene. This chain joins TRBV30 and TRBJ1-5, with 8 bases aligning to TRBD1. CDR3 length equals 16 residues. Trimming took 6 bases from V and 0 from J; bases not matched to a gene: 10. Germline V lookup: CDR1 GTSNPN, CDR2 SVGIG (reference sequence). The CDR3 protein is CACPDRVADSNQPQHF. The covered CDR3 bases are TGTGCCTGTCCGGACAGGGTAGCGGATAGCAATCAGCCC. Based on the CDR3 plus reference TRBV30 and TRBJ1-5, the full variable domain is SQTIHQWPATLVQPVGSPLSLECTVEGTSNPNLYWYRQAAGRGLQLLFYSVGIGQISSEVPQNLSASRPQDRQFILSSKKLLLSDSGFYLCACPDRVADSNQPQHFGDGTRLSIL.

This clone has a count of ten or more. The read falls 3 residues short of the CDR3 end, and the missing part is taken from the germline J gene. The chain couples TRBV5-1 to TRBJ1-6, with 9 nucleotides matching TRBD1. The germline V gene encodes CDR1 SGHRS and CDR2 YFSETQ. The CDR3 totals 20 residues. The V segment lost 0 bases and the J segment 0 bases; nucleotides outside the gene matches: 10. The part of the CDR3 DNA that was read is TGCGCCAGCAGCTTGGGCACAGGGGGCTCCCTTAGCTCCTATAATTCACCC. Encoded protein: CASSLGTGGSLSSYNSP. The entire CDR3 sequence reads CASSLGTGGSLSSYNSPLHF.

This clone was seen only a few times. The CDR3 extends 3 residues past the end of the read, so its final part is completed from the germline J gene. The chain joins TRBV7-9 to TRBJ2-3, with TRBD2 identical over 12 bases. V dropped 3 bases and J dropped 7; count of bases not matched to a gene: 5. CDR1 is SEHNR and CDR2 is FQNEAQ in the germline V gene (reference sequence). The CDR3 spans 15 residues. The CDR3 loop reads CASSFWTSGAYTQYF. The DNA read from the CDR3 is TGTGCCAGCAGCTTTTGGACTAGCGGGGCCTATACG.